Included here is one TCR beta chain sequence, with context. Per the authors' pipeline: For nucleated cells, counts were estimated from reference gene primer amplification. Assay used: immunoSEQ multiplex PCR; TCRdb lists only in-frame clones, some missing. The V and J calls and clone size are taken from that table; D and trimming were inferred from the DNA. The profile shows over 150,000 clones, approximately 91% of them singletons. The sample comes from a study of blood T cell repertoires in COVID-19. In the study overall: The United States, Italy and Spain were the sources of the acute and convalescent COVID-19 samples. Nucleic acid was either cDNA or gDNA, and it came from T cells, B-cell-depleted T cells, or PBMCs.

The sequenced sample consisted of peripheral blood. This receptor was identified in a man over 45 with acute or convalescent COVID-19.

The CDR3 reads CASTNPPGLALNNEQFF. CDR3 coding DNA: TGCGCCAGCACCAACCCTCCGGGACTAGCTTTGAACAATGAGCAGTTCTTC. The gene calls are TRBV5-1 and TRBJ2-1, with 9 bases aligning to TRBD2. V gave up 6 bases and J gave up 5 bases; unmatched junction bases: 15. CDR3 length equals 17 residues. CDR1 is SGHRS and CDR2 is YFSETQ in the germline V gene. The full variable domain, in which reference TRBV5-1 and TRBJ2-1 provide the parts outside the CDR3, is KAGVTQTPRYLIKTRGQQVTLSCSPISGHRSVSWYQQTPGQGLQFLFEYFSETQRNKGNFPGRFSGRQFSNSRSEMNVSTLELGDSALYLCASTNPPGLALNNEQFFGPGTRLTVL.